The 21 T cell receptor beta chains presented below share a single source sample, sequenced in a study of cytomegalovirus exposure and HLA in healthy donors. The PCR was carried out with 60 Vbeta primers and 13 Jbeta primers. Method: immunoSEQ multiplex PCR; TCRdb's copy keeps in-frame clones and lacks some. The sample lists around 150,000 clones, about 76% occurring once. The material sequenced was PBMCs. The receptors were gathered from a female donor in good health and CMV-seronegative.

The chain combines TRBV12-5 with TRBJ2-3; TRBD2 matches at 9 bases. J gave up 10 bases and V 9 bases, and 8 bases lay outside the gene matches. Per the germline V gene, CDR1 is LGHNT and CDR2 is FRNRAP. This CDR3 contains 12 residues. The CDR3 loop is CARGGRLAAQYF. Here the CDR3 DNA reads TGTGCTAGGGGGGGAAGACTAGCGGCGCAGTATTTT.

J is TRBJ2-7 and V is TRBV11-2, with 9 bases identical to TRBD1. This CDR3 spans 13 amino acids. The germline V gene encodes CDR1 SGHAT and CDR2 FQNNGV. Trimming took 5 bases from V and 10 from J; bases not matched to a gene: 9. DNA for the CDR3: TGTGCCAGCAGCCCTCGACAGGGGGAAAAACAGTACTTC. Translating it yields CASSPRQGEKQYF.

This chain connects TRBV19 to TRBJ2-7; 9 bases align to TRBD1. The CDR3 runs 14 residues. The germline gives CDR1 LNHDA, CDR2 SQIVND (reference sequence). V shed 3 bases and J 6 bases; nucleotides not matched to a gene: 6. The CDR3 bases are TGTGCCAGTAGTATTGGACAGGGGATCGTCGAGCAGTACTTC. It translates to CASSIGQGIVEQYF.

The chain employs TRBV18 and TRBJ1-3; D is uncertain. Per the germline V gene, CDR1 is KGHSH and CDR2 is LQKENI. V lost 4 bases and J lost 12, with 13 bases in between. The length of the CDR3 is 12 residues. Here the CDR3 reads CASSRTDQRIYF. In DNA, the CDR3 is TGTGCCAGCTCACGGACTGACCAACGCATATATTTT.

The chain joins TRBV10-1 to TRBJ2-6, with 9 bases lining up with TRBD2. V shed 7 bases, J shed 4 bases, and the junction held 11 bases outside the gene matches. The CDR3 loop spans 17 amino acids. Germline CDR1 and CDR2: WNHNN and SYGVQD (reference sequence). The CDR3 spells CASIAGSGRGGANVLTF. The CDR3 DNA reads TGCGCCAGCATTGCAGGTAGCGGGAGAGGAGGGGCCAACGTCCTGACTTTC.

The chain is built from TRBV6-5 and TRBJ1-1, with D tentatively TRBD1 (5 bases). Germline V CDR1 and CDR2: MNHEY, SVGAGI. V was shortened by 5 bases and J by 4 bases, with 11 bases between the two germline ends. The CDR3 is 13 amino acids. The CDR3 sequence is CASSRGAATEAFF. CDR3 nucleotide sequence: TGTGCCAGCAGTAGGGGCGCAGCCACTGAAGCTTTCTTT.

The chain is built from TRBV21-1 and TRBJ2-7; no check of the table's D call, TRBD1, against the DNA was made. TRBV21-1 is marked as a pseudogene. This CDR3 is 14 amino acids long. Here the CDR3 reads CASSAPRDRGEQYF. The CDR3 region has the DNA TGTGCCAGCAGCGCACCAAGGGACAGGGGCGAGCAGTACTTC.

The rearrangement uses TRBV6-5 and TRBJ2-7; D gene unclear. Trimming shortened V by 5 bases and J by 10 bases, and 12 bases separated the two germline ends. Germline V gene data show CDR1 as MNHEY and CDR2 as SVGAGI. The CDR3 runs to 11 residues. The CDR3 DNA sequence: TGTGCCAGCAGTACCTCCGGAGTACAGTACTTC. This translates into CASSTSGVQYF.

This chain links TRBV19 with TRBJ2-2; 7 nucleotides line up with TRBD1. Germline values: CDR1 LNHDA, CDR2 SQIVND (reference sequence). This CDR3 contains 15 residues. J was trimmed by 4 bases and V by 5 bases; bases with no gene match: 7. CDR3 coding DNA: TGTGCCAGTAGTTCAGGGGGACGGGGCACCGGGGAGCTGTTTTTT. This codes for CASSSGGRGTGELFF.

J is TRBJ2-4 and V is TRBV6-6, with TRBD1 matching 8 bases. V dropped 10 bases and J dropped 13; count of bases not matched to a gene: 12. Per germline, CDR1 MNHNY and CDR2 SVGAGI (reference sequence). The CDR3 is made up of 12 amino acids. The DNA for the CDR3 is TGTGCCACCTCGGACAGGGTGGGAGCCCAGTACTTC. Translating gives CATSDRVGAQYF.

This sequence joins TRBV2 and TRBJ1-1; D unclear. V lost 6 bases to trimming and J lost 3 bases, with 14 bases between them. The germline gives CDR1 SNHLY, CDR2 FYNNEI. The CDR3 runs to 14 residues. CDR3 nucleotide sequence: TGTGCCAGCAGCGAATTCCGGGTTTACACTGAAGCTTTCTTT. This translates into CASSEFRVYTEAFF.

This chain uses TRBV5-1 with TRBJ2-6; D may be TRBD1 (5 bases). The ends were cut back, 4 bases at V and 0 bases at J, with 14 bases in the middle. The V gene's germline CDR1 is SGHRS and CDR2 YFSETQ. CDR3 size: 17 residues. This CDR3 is CASSPQGTLSGANVLTF. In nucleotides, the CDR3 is TGCGCCAGCAGCCCTCAGGGAACCCTCTCTGGGGCCAACGTCCTGACTTTC.

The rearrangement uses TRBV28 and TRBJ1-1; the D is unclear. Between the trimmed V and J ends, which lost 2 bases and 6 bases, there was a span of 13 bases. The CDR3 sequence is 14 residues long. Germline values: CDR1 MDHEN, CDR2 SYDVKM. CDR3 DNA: TGTGCCAGCAGTTTACCCCGGAGCCGTCCTGAAGCTTTCTTT. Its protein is CASSLPRSRPEAFF.

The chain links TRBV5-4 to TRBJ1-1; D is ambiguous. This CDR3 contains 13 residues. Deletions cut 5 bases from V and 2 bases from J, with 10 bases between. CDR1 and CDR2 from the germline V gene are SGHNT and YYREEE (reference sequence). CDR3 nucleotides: TGTGCCAGCAGTCCATCTACTAACACTGAAGCTTTCTTT. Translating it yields CASSPSTNTEAFF.

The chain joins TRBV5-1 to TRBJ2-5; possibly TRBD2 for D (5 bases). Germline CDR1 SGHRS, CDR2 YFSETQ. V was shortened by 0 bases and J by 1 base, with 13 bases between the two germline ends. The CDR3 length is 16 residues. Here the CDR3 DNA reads TGCGCCAGCAGCTTGGACCCGGGATCCTCCCAAGAGACCCAGTACTTC. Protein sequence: CASSLDPGSSQETQYF.

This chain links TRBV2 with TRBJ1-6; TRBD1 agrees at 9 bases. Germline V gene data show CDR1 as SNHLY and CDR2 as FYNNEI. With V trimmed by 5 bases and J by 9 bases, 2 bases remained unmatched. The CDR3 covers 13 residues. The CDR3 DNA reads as TGTGCCAGCAGTTCGGGACAGGGTTCACCCCTCCACTTT. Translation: CASSSGQGSPLHF.

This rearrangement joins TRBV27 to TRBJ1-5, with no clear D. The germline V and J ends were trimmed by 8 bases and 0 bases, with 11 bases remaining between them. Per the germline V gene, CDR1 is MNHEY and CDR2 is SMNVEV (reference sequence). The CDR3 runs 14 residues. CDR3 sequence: CASGLFYSNQPQHF. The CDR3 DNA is TGTGCCAGCGGTCTATTTTATAGCAATCAGCCCCAGCATTTT.

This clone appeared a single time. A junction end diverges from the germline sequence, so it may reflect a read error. This CDR3 is CAWSEKYGTGSGANGLTF. CDR3 DNA: TGTGCCTGGAGTGAAAAGTACGGGACAGGGAGTGGGGCCAACGGCCTGACTTTC. The rearrangement uses TRBV30 and TRBJ2-6, with TRBD1 matching over 9 bases. Per the germline V gene, CDR1 is GTSNPN and CDR2 is SVGIG (reference sequence). This CDR3 is built from 18 residues.

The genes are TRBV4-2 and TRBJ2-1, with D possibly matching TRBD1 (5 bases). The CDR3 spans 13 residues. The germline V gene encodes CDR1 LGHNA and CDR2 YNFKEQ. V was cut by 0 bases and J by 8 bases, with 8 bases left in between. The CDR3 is CASSQEQDHEQFF. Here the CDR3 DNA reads TGTGCCAGCAGCCAAGAACAGGATCATGAGCAGTTCTTC.

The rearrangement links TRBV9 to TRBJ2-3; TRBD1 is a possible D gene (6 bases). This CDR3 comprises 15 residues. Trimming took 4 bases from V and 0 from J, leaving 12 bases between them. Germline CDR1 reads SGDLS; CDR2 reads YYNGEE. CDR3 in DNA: TGTGCCAGCAGCTCCCGGACAGTTAGCACAGATACGCAGTATTTT. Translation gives CASSSRTVSTDTQYF. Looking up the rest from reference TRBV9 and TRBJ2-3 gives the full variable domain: DSGVTQTPKHLITATGQRVTLRCSPRSGDLSVYWYQQSLDQGLQFLIQYYNGEERAKGNILERFSAQQFPDLHSELNLSSLELGDSALYFCASSSRTVSTDTQYFGPGTRLTVL.

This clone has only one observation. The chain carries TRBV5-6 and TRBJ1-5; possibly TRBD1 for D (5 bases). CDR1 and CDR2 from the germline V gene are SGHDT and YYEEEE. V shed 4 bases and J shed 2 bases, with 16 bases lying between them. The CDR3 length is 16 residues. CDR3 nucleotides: TGTGCCAGCAGCCCGGGAGGGAGGGGTGGCAATCAGCCCCAGCATTTT. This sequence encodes CASSPGGRGGNQPQHF.